Each of the 20 T cell receptor beta chains below was sequenced from the same sample in a study of blood T cell repertoires in COVID-19. Only in-frame clones appear in the TCRdb table, and some are missing; sequencing was by immunoSEQ multiplex PCR. Of tens of thousands of clones in the sample, about 80% were seen once. Material for sequencing was peripheral blood. Source of these receptors: a human donor in a cohort sampled during active COVID-19.

V is TRBV5-8 and J is TRBJ1-5, with 8 bases that match TRBD1. Germline CDR1 SGHTS, CDR2 YDEGEE. J was trimmed by 7 bases and V by 3 bases; bases with no gene match: 6. The CDR3 runs to 14 residues. CDR3 amino acids: CASSSRTGPQPQHF. In DNA form, the CDR3 reads TGTGCCAGCAGCTCGCGGACAGGGCCACAGCCCCAGCATTTT.

This clone was seen just once. The J gene is TRBJ1-1, the V gene TRBV5-1, with a weak D call TRBD1 (6 bases). The V gene lost 4 bases and the J gene lost 5 bases, with 18 bases spanning the gap. CDR3 size: 15 residues. Germline V gene lookup returns CDR1 SGHRS and CDR2 YFSETQ. CDR3 nucleotide sequence: TGCGCCAGCAGCCCTCAGACGGGGGGCCTAACTGAAGCTTTCTTT. This sequence encodes CASSPQTGGLTEAFF.

The gene calls are TRBV2 and TRBJ2-3; 11 nucleotides line up with TRBD2. CDR1 and CDR2 (germline): SNHLY, FYNNEI. J gave up 2 bases and V 9 bases, and 1 base lay outside the gene matches. CDR3 length: 13 residues. The CDR3 loop reads CARTSGNTDTQYF. In DNA form, the CDR3 reads TGTGCCAGGACTAGCGGGAACACAGATACGCAGTATTTT.

The V gene is TRBV27, the J gene TRBJ2-1; the match to TRBD2 covers 8 bases. With V trimmed by 2 bases and J by 5 bases, 11 bases remained unmatched. Germline lookup yields CDR1 MNHEY and CDR2 SMNVEV (reference sequence). The CDR3 spans 17 residues. DNA of the CDR3: TGTGCCAGCAGTTTAACGCGGGACCTTAGCGGGAACAATGAGCAGTTCTTC. Encoded protein: CASSLTRDLSGNNEQFF.

V and J are TRBV10-3 and TRBJ2-7; no reliable D call. The CDR3 length is 13 residues. V lost 2 bases and J 3 bases, leaving 8 bases between the germline ends. The germline gives CDR1 ENHRY, CDR2 SYGVKD. As DNA, the CDR3 is TGTGCCATCAGTGAGAGTACTGGCTACGAGCAGTACTTC. Its translation: CAISESTGYEQYF.

V and J are TRBV6-6 and TRBJ1-3; possibly TRBD1 for D (6 bases). CDR1 and CDR2 from the germline V gene are MNHNY and SVGAGI (reference sequence). Between the trimmed V and J ends, which lost 11 bases and 2 bases, there was a span of 13 bases. This CDR3 spans 13 amino acids. CDR3: CASSGGTGNTIYF. DNA of the CDR3: TGTGCCTCGTCGGGGGGCACTGGAAACACCATATATTTT.

The chain combines TRBV21-1 with TRBJ2-3; the D call of TRBD1 is as the table states it, not checked on the DNA. TRBV21-1 is given as a pseudogene. The CDR3 is 16 residues long. The CDR3 spells CASSSSRQGVLDTQYF. CDR3 sequence (DNA): TGTGCCAGCAGCTCAAGCCGACAGGGGGTTTTAGATACGCAGTATTTT.

The chain carries TRBV7-8 and TRBJ1-3; D possibly corresponds to TRBD1 (6 bases). The CDR3 contains 17 residues. The V and J ends lost 8 bases and 0 bases respectively, with 20 bases between them. CDR1 is SGHVS and CDR2 is FQNEAQ in the germline V gene. CDR3 in DNA: TGTGCCAGCTGTGACAGGCGCGTCGGAGGCTCTGGAAACACCATATATTTT. Its protein product is CASCDRRVGGSGNTIYF.

Here the CDR3 reads CASSLVGGGNQPQHF. In DNA form, the CDR3 reads TGTGCCAGCAGTTTGGTAGGGGGCGGAAATCAGCCCCAGCATTTT. The chain has TRBV27 and TRBJ1-5; 7 bases line up with TRBD1. Germline CDR1 reads MNHEY; CDR2 reads SMNVEV (reference sequence). CDR3 length equals 15 residues. Trimming at V came to 3 bases and at J to 4 bases, leaving 6 bases not matched to a gene.

The chain carries TRBV11-2 and TRBJ2-1, with D possibly matching TRBD2 (7 bases). The germline gives CDR1 SGHAT, CDR2 FQNNGV. This CDR3 has 12 amino acids. Trimming shortened V by 8 bases and J by 7 bases, and 12 bases separated the two germline ends. The chain's CDR3 is CASGRGINEQFF. CDR3 nucleotides: TGTGCCAGCGGGAGGGGGATTAATGAGCAGTTCTTC.

The chain has TRBV7-2 and TRBJ1-2; D gene ambiguous. Germline V gives CDR1 SGHTA, CDR2 FQGNSA. Trimming pared 2 bases from V and 6 bases from J, leaving 13 bases between. This CDR3 has 14 amino acids. The CDR3: CASSLTAGTNGYTF. DNA for the CDR3: TGTGCCAGCAGCTTAACGGCGGGAACAAATGGCTACACCTTC.

V is TRBV5-1 and J is TRBJ2-5; D is ambiguous. Germline-derived CDR1 and CDR2 are SGHRS and YFSETQ. V dropped 0 bases and J dropped 4 bases, with 10 bases sitting between them. This CDR3 is built from 14 residues. The CDR3, as DNA: TGCGCCAGCAGCTTGGATGGATCGGGAGAGACCCAGTACTTC. This translates into CASSLDGSGETQYF.

This chain joins TRBV2 and TRBJ1-1; the match to TRBD1 covers 8 bases. With 7 bases clipped from V and 4 bases from J, the junction kept 11 bases outside the gene matches. This CDR3 spans 15 amino acids. Germline lookup yields CDR1 SNHLY and CDR2 FYNNEI. In DNA, the CDR3 is TGTGCCAGCACTCCCCAGGGGGCAGGAGGCACTGAAGCTTTCTTT. The encoded protein is CASTPQGAGGTEAFF.

This chain uses TRBV5-4 with TRBJ1-5, with TRBD1 as a possible D gene (5 bases). The V and J ends lost 0 bases and 3 bases respectively, with 7 bases between them. The CDR3 length is 14 residues. Germline V gene sequence: CDR1 SGHNT, CDR2 YYREEE (reference sequence). The CDR3 here is CASSLGGLNQPQHF. The CDR3 DNA follows: TGTGCCAGCAGCTTGGGGGGCCTCAATCAGCCCCAGCATTTT.

The chain recombines TRBV10-1 with TRBJ2-1, with D unresolved. V was clipped by 8 bases and J by 0 bases, with 14 bases between them. Germline CDR1 is WNHNN and CDR2 is SYGVQD (reference sequence). The CDR3 runs 15 residues. CDR3 loop: CASEAQLSSYNEQFF. The DNA for the CDR3 is TGCGCCAGCGAAGCGCAGCTCAGCTCCTACAATGAGCAGTTCTTC.

The genes are TRBV28 and TRBJ1-6; 10 positions agree with TRBD1. CDR3 length equals 17 residues. With 3 bases clipped from V and 0 bases from J, the junction kept 2 bases outside the gene matches. Germline CDR1 is MDHEN and CDR2 is SYDVKM. In nucleotides, the CDR3 is TGTGCCAGCAGTTTGACAGGGGGCAGCTCCTATAATTCACCCCTCCACTTT. Protein product: CASSLTGGSSYNSPLHF.

This clone was seen more than once but under ten times. The chain recombines TRBV2 with TRBJ2-1; TRBD2 might be the D (5 bases). CDR1 and CDR2 from the germline V gene are SNHLY and FYNNEI. With 3 bases removed from V and 2 bases from J, the gap between germline ends came to 11 bases. This CDR3 is 15 amino acids long. In nucleotides, the CDR3 is TGTGCCAGCAGTGATAGAAGCGGCCCCTACAATGAGCAGTTCTTC. Amino acids: CASSDRSGPYNEQFF. The whole variable domain, filled in from reference TRBV2 and TRBJ2-1, reads EPEVTQTPSHQVTQMGQEVILRCVPISNHLYFYWYRQILGQKVEFLVSFYNNEISEKSEIFDDQFSVERPDGSNFTLKIRSTKLEDSAMYFCASSDRSGPYNEQFFGPGTRLTVL.

The V call is TRBV28, the J call TRBJ1-4; 8 bases agree with TRBD1. The J segment lost 2 bases and the V segment lost 6 bases, leaving 5 bases of the junction unmatched. The germline V gene encodes CDR1 MDHEN and CDR2 SYDVKM. The CDR3 extends over 15 amino acids. The chain's CDR3 is CASRGQGSTNEKLFF. CDR3 nucleotide sequence: TGTGCCAGCAGAGGACAGGGATCGACTAATGAAAAACTGTTTTTT.

The chain is built from TRBV11-3 and TRBJ1-4; 9 bases agree with TRBD1. Germline CDR1 and CDR2: SGHNT and YENEEA. The CDR3 loop spans 15 amino acids. V lost 3 bases to trimming and J lost 8 bases; unmatched junction nucleotides: 7. In DNA form, the CDR3 reads TGTGCCAGCAGCTTTTCGGGACAGGGAAGCGAAAAACTGTTTTTT. As protein: CASSFSGQGSEKLFF.

The J gene is TRBJ1-6, the V gene TRBV27; D is undetermined. This CDR3 spans 16 amino acids. V was cut by 5 bases and J by 0 bases, with 11 bases left in between. Germline V gives CDR1 MNHEY, CDR2 SMNVEV (reference sequence). The CDR3 loop is CASSTRLGSYNSPLHF. CDR3 DNA: TGTGCCAGCAGTACCAGACTCGGCTCCTATAATTCACCCCTCCACTTT.